A single sample gave rise to the 27 T cell receptor beta chains below, sequenced in a study of regulatory dendritic cells for organ transplantation. Repertoires were generated with immunoSEQ multiplex PCR, while TCRdb's copy carries only in-frame clones and drops some. The repertoire holds 8,500 to 13,000 clones, with 65% to 85% as singletons. The sequencing input was memory CD8+ T cells from blood. Stated subset: CD45RO+ memory T cells. Every receptor here comes from a human donor in good health.

The J gene is TRBJ2-3, the V gene TRBV6-5; 11 nucleotides align to TRBD2. The germline V gene encodes CDR1 MNHEY and CDR2 SVGAGI. The trim removed 2 bases at V and 14 bases at J, leaving 6 bases unmatched. The CDR3 is made up of 13 amino acids. The CDR3 DNA reads TGTGCCAGCAGTTACCAGACTAGCGGGGATCCGTATTTT. This gives the protein CASSYQTSGDPYF.

This clone was observed a single time. The chain joins TRBV19 to TRBJ2-1; D unresolved. This CDR3 region has 13 residues. Germline V lookup: CDR1 LNHDA, CDR2 SQIVND (reference sequence). V was clipped by 3 bases and J by 4 bases, with 7 bases between them. The CDR3 reads CASSMDGYNEQFF. The CDR3 bases are TGTGCCAGTAGTATGGACGGATACAATGAGCAGTTCTTC.

This clone has only one observation. The chain has TRBV19 and TRBJ2-7, with 8 bases that match TRBD1. Per the germline V gene, CDR1 is LNHDA and CDR2 is SQIVND (reference sequence). The CDR3 is made up of 14 amino acids. V shed 3 bases, J shed 3 bases, and the junction held 4 bases outside the gene matches. This chain's CDR3 is CASSISQGGYEQYF. CDR3 bases: TGTGCCAGTAGTATCTCACAGGGGGGCTACGAGCAGTACTTC.

CDR3 in DNA: TGTGCCTGGTCCCAGGGGGGGCGCACCCAGGCTTTCTTT. Encoded protein: CAWSQGGRTQAFF. V gene TRBV30 combines with J gene TRBJ1-1; 7 bases map to TRBD1. The V gene's germline CDR1 is GTSNPN and CDR2 SVGIG (reference sequence). With V trimmed by 5 bases and J by 11 bases, 14 bases remained unmatched. The CDR3 is 13 amino acids.

The V gene is TRBV11-2, the J gene TRBJ2-7; 7 bases are shared with TRBD1. Germline lookup yields CDR1 SGHAT and CDR2 FQNNGV. The CDR3 has 15 residues. The V and J ends lost 4 bases and 2 bases, in that order; junction bases with no gene match: 8. Written as DNA, the CDR3 is TGTGCCAGCAGCTCCCGGGACAGCCATCCCTACGAGCAGTACTTC. Its protein product is CASSSRDSHPYEQYF.

This chain connects TRBV29-1 to TRBJ2-1; TRBD1 or TRBD2 may be the D gene (5 bases each). This CDR3 contains 13 residues. Germline assignment: CDR1 SQVTM and CDR2 ANQGSEA. V was clipped by 4 bases and J by 9 bases, with 16 bases between them. In DNA form, the CDR3 reads TGCAGCGTTGTCACTAACTGGGACGGTGAGCAGTTCTTC. It yields the protein CSVVTNWDGEQFF.

This rearrangement joins TRBV27 to TRBJ1-1; D is unclear. CDR1 and CDR2 (germline): MNHEY, SMNVEV (reference sequence). The CDR3 has 11 amino acids. With 6 bases removed from V and 1 base from J, the gap between germline ends came to 3 bases. CDR3 sequence: CASSQNTEAFF. The CDR3 nucleotides are TGTGCCAGCAGCCAGAACACTGAAGCTTTCTTT.

The rearrangement uses TRBV10-3 and TRBJ2-2; a weak D match, TRBD1 (5 bases). CDR3 length equals 16 residues. With 3 bases removed from V and 6 bases from J, the gap between germline ends came to 17 bases. Germline V gives CDR1 ENHRY, CDR2 SYGVKD. The CDR3, as DNA: TGTGCCATCAGTGACCCGGGTGGGGCGCGACCCGGGGAGCTGTTTTTT. Encoded protein: CAISDPGGARPGELFF.

The V and J genes are TRBV6-1 and TRBJ1-2; D remains unclear. CDR1 is MNHNS and CDR2 is SASEGT in the germline V gene. Trimming pared 6 bases from V and 2 bases from J, leaving 16 bases between. CDR3 length: 15 amino acids. The CDR3 bases are TGTGCCAGCAGGGTGACGGTAGCGTCGAACTATGGCTACACCTTC. It is translated as CASRVTVASNYGYTF.

This rearrangement joins TRBV4-2 to TRBJ2-3, with a possible D match to TRBD2 (6 bases). The CDR3 spans 15 residues. Between the trimmed V and J ends, which lost 4 bases and 0 bases, there was a span of 11 bases. Per the germline V gene, CDR1 is LGHNA and CDR2 is YNFKEQ. The CDR3 DNA reads as TGTGCCAGCAGCCCGGGGGAATCTAGCACAGATACGCAGTATTTT. Translating it yields CASSPGESSTDTQYF.

This rearrangement joins TRBV7-9 to TRBJ2-2; D is unclear. The V end lost 3 bases, the J end lost 3 bases, and 5 bases lay between the germline ends. From germline, CDR1 is SEHNR and CDR2 FQNEAQ (reference sequence). The CDR3 totals 13 residues. The CDR3 DNA is TGTGCCAGCAGCTTTGGGGACACCGGGGAGCTGTTTTTT. Residues: CASSFGDTGELFF. Complete variable domain (other parts from reference TRBV7-9 and TRBJ2-2): DTGVSQNPRHKITKRGQNVTFRCDPISEHNRLYWYRQTLGQGPEFLTYFQNEAQLEKSRLLSDRFSAERPKGSFSTLEIQRTEQGDSAMYLCASSFGDTGELFFGEGSRLTVL.

This clone was detected only a few times. V and J are TRBV9 and TRBJ1-6; 7 nucleotides align to TRBD1. The germline gives CDR1 SGDLS, CDR2 YYNGEE. There are 16 residues in the CDR3. Trimming removed 7 bases from V and 1 base from J; junction bases left unmatched: 8. CDR3 residues: CASATGSESYNSPLHF. CDR3 sequence (DNA): TGTGCCAGCGCGACAGGGTCGGAATCCTATAATTCACCCCTCCACTTT.

In this sample, this clone turned up a few times. The chain employs TRBV4-2 and TRBJ2-7, with D possibly matching TRBD1 (5 bases). The CDR3 has 14 residues. V dropped 1 base and J dropped 3 bases, with 10 bases sitting between them. Germline V gene data show CDR1 as LGHNA and CDR2 as YNFKEQ. In DNA, the CDR3 is TGTGCCAGCAGCCAAGGACCAGGGAACTACGAGCAGTACTTC. This encodes CASSQGPGNYEQYF.

As DNA, the CDR3 is TGTGCCAGTAGACCACAGGTGGGGGATCTTAATGAGCAGTTCTTC. Residues: CASRPQVGDLNEQFF. The rearrangement joins TRBV19 to TRBJ2-1, with D perhaps being TRBD1 or TRBD2 (5 bases each). V shed 6 bases and J shed 7 bases, with 19 bases lying between them. This CDR3 has 15 residues. Germline CDR1 is LNHDA and CDR2 is SQIVND (reference sequence).

The chain is built from TRBV27 and TRBJ1-1; D is uncertain. V lost 3 bases and J 6 bases, leaving 8 bases between the germline ends. Germline lookup yields CDR1 MNHEY and CDR2 SMNVEV (reference sequence). CDR3 length: 12 residues. CDR3 amino acids: CASSFFRAEAFF. In DNA form, the CDR3 reads TGTGCCAGCAGTTTCTTTCGGGCTGAAGCTTTCTTT.

The chain is built from TRBV2 and TRBJ1-2; 9 positions match TRBD1. CDR1 and CDR2 (germline): SNHLY, FYNNEI. The V and J ends lost 4 bases and 4 bases, in that order; junction bases with no gene match: 13. The CDR3 runs 17 residues. CDR3 region: CASSVKIRDREAYGYTF. CDR3 sequence (DNA): TGTGCCAGCAGTGTTAAAATCCGGGACAGGGAGGCCTATGGCTACACCTTC. The full variable domain, its missing parts supplied by reference TRBV2 and TRBJ1-2, is EPEVTQTPSHQVTQMGQEVILRCVPISNHLYFYWYRQILGQKVEFLVSFYNNEISEKSEIFDDQFSVERPDGSNFTLKIRSTKLEDSAMYFCASSVKIRDREAYGYTFGSGTRLTVV.

The gene calls are TRBV19 and TRBJ1-6; D remains ambiguous. CDR3 size: 13 residues. Germline CDR1 is LNHDA and CDR2 is SQIVND (reference sequence). V was clipped by 9 bases and J by 7 bases, with 13 bases between them. The CDR3 protein is CASPARRNSPLHF. DNA of the CDR3: TGTGCCAGCCCGGCCCGAAGGAATTCACCCCTCCACTTT.

V usage is TRBV15 and J usage is TRBJ1-1; D not certain. V was shortened by 3 bases and J by 1 base, with 6 bases between the two germline ends. The CDR3 totals 13 residues. In germline, CDR1 is LNHNV, CDR2 YYDKDF (reference sequence). This CDR3 reads CATSSTENTEAFF. The CDR3 DNA reads as TGTGCCACCAGCAGTACTGAGAACACTGAAGCTTTCTTT.

The genes are TRBV2 and TRBJ2-7; the D gene is possibly TRBD1 (6 bases). Germline CDR1 SNHLY, CDR2 FYNNEI. With 6 bases removed from V and 2 bases from J, the gap between germline ends came to 11 bases. CDR3 size: 13 residues. This CDR3 reads CASSYGDTYEQYF. The DNA of the CDR3 is TGTGCCAGCAGCTATGGGGACACCTACGAGCAGTACTTC. Full variable domain (rest looked up from reference TRBV2 and TRBJ2-7): EPEVTQTPSHQVTQMGQEVILRCVPISNHLYFYWYRQILGQKVEFLVSFYNNEISEKSEIFDDQFSVERPDGSNFTLKIRSTKLEDSAMYFCASSYGDTYEQYFGPGTRLTVT.

The V and J genes are TRBV2 and TRBJ1-1; D is perhaps TRBD1 (5 bases). From germline, CDR1 is SNHLY and CDR2 FYNNEI. V shed 10 bases and J shed 4 bases, with 34 bases lying between them. The CDR3 is made up of 19 amino acids. CDR3: CATRIRRQTNLGGSTEAFF. CDR3 coding DNA: TGTGCCACCCGGATCCGGAGACAGACAAACTTGGGAGGGAGCACTGAAGCTTTCTTT.

The chain links TRBV2 to TRBJ2-7; D is possibly TRBD2 (5 bases). Trimming stripped 2 bases from V and 6 bases from J, with 5 bases between. The CDR3 covers 11 residues. From germline, CDR1 is SNHLY and CDR2 FYNNEI. Here the CDR3 reads CASSELAEQYF. The CDR3 nucleotides are TGTGCCAGCAGTGAACTAGCCGAGCAGTACTTC.

The chain recombines TRBV19 with TRBJ1-2; 11 bases align to TRBD1. CDR1 and CDR2 (germline): LNHDA, SQIVND (reference sequence). This CDR3 spans 17 amino acids. Trimming took 0 bases from V and 6 from J; bases not matched to a gene: 9. CDR3 sequence: CASSIDLGQGAVNGYTF. CDR3 bases: TGTGCCAGTAGTATAGACCTTGGACAGGGGGCCGTCAATGGCTACACCTTC.

The chain is built from TRBV6-1 and TRBJ2-1; 11 nucleotides match TRBD2. V lost 8 bases and J lost 4; bases outside the gene matches: 7. The CDR3 length is 15 residues. Germline V lookup: CDR1 MNHNS, CDR2 SASEGT. CDR3 residues: CASVHTSGGYNEQFF. The DNA for the CDR3 is TGTGCCAGCGTACATACTAGCGGGGGATACAATGAGCAGTTCTTC.

This clone showed up just once. This chain uses TRBV6-5 with TRBJ2-2, with 9 bases aligning to TRBD2. V trimming: 2 bases; J trimming: 8 bases; junction bases outside the gene matches: 9. The CDR3 spans 16 residues. Germline assignment: CDR1 MNHEY and CDR2 SVGAGI. In DNA form, the CDR3 reads TGTGCCAGCAGTTACCATACAAAAGGACTAGCGGGGGAGCTGTTTTTT. Its translation is CASSYHTKGLAGELFF.

This chain uses TRBV5-5 with TRBJ2-1; 8 nucleotides agree with TRBD1. Losses at the gene ends were 0 bases for V and 8 bases for J; bases not matched to a gene: 4. The V gene's germline CDR1 is SGHKS and CDR2 YYEKEE (reference sequence). The CDR3 consists of 14 residues. The CDR3 here is CASSLGQGIDEQFF. CDR3 DNA sequence: TGTGCCAGCAGCTTGGGACAGGGGATAGATGAGCAGTTCTTC.

This clone was detected once. The chain has TRBV9 and TRBJ2-7; TRBD2 agrees at 8 bases. Trimming removed 0 bases from V and 6 bases from J; junction bases left unmatched: 8. The CDR3 is made up of 15 amino acids. Germline loops: CDR1 SGDLS, CDR2 YYNGEE. Written as DNA, the CDR3 is TGTGCCAGCAGCGTAGGGAGCGGGAGTTCTACCGAGCAGTACTTC. Translating gives CASSVGSGSSTEQYF.

The V gene is TRBV4-1, the J gene TRBJ1-1, with 7 positions matching TRBD1. Trimming took 5 bases from V and 5 from J; bases not matched to a gene: 11. Germline-derived CDR1 and CDR2 are MGHRA and YSYEKL. The CDR3 totals 15 residues. The CDR3 coding sequence is TGCGCCAGCAGCTACCACAGGGGAGGAGGTACTGAAGCTTTCTTT. Its translation is CASSYHRGGGTEAFF.